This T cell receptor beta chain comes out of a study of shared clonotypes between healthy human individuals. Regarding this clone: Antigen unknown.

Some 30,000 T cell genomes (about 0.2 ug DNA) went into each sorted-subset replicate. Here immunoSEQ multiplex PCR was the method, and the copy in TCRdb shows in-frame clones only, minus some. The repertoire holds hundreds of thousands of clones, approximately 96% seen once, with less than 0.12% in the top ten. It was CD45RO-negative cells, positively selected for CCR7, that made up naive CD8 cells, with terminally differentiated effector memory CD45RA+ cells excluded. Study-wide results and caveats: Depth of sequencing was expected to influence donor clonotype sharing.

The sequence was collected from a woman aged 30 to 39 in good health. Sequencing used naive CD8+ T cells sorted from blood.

CDR3 protein: CASSISLADPSYEQYF. Here the CDR3 DNA reads TGTGCCAGTAGTATTAGCCTAGCGGACCCATCCTACGAGCAGTACTTC. This chain links TRBV19 with TRBJ2-7; 7 bases are a match to TRBD2. The J segment lost 1 base and the V segment lost 3 bases, leaving 9 bases of the junction unmatched. Germline CDR1 and CDR2: LNHDA and SQIVND (reference sequence). The CDR3 sequence is 16 residues long.